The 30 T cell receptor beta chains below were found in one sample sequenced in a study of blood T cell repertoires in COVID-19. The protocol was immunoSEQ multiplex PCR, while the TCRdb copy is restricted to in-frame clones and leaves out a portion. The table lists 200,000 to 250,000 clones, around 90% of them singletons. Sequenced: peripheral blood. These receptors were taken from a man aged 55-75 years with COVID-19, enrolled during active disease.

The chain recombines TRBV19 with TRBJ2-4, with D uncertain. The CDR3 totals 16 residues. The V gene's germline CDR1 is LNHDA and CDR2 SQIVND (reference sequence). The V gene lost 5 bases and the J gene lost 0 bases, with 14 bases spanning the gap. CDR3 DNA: TGTGCCAGTAGTGAACAGCCGTTACTAGCCAAAAACATTCAGTACTTC. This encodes CASSEQPLLAKNIQYF.

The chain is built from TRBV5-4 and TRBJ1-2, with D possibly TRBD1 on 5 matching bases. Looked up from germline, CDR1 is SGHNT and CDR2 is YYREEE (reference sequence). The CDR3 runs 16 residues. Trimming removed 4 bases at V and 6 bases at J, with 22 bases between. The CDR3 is CASSAGTALSGDGYTF. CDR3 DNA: TGTGCCAGCAGCGCCGGGACGGCCCTTTCGGGGGATGGCTACACCTTC.

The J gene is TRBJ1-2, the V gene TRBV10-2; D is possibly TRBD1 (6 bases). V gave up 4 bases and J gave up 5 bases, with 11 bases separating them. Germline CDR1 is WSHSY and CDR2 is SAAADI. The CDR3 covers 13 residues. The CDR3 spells CASSGGGLYGYTF. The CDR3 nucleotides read TGCGCCAGCAGTGGGGGGGGGCTTTATGGCTACACCTTC.

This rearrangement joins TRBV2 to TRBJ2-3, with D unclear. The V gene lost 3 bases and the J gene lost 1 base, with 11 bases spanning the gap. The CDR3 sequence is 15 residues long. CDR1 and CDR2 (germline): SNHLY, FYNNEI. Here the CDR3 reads CASSETTPGTDTQYF. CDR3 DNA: TGTGCCAGCAGTGAGACAACACCCGGCACAGATACGCAGTATTTT.

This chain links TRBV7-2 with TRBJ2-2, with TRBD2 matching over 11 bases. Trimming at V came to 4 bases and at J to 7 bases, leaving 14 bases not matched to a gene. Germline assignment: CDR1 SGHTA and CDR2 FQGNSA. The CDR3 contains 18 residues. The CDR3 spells CASSSKYQGLAVGGELFF. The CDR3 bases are TGTGCCAGCAGCTCAAAATACCAGGGACTAGCGGTTGGCGGGGAGCTGTTTTTT.

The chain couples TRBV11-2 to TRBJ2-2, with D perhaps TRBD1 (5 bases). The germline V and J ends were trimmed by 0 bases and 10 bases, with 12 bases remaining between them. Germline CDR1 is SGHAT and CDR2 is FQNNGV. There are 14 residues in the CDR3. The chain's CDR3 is CASSLDVGQVELFF. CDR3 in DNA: TGTGCCAGCAGCTTAGACGTGGGGCAGGTGGAGCTGTTTTTT.

The CDR3 reads CASSGADGTDTQYF. CDR3 sequence (DNA): TGTGCCAGCAGTGGAGCCGACGGCACAGATACGCAGTATTTT. The chain couples TRBV11-2 to TRBJ2-3, with D uncertain. There are 14 residues in the CDR3. Germline CDR1 and CDR2: SGHAT and FQNNGV. Trimming took off 6 bases at V and 1 base at J, with 11 bases between the two ends.

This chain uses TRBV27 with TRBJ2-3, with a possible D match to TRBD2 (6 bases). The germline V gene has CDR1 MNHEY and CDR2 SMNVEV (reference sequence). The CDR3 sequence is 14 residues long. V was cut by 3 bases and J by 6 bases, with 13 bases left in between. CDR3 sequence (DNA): TGTGCCAGCAGTTTTTTTGCGGGGCCGGATACGCAGTATTTT. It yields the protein CASSFFAGPDTQYF.

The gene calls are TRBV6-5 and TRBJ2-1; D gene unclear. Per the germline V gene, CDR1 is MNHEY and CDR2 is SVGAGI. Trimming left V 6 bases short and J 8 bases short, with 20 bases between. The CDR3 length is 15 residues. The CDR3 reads CASSPELGLAYEQFF. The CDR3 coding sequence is TGTGCCAGCAGCCCCGAGCTGGGTTTAGCATATGAGCAGTTCTTC.

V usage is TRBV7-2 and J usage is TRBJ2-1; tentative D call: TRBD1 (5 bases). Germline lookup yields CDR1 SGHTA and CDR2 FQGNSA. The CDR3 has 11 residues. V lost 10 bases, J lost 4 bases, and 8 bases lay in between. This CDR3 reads CANRQYNEQFF. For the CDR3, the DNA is TGTGCCAACCGACAGTACAATGAGCAGTTCTTC. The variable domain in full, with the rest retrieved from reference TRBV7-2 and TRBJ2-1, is GAGVSQSPSNKVTEKGKDVELRCDPISGHTALYWYRQSLGQGLEFLIYFQGNSAPDKSGLPSDRFSAERTGGSVSTLTIQRTQQEDSAVYLCANRQYNEQFFGPGTRLTVL.

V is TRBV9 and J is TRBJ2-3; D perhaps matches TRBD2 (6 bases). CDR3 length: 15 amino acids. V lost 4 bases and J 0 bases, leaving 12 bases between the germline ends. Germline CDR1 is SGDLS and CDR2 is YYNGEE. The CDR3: CASSRLSGSTDTQYF. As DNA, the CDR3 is TGTGCCAGCAGCAGGCTTAGCGGAAGCACAGATACGCAGTATTTT.

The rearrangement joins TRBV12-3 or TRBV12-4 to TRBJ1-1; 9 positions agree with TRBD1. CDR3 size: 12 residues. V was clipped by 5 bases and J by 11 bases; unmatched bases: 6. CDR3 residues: CASSRTGVGAFF. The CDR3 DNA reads TGTGCCAGCAGTAGGACAGGGGTTGGGGCTTTCTTT.

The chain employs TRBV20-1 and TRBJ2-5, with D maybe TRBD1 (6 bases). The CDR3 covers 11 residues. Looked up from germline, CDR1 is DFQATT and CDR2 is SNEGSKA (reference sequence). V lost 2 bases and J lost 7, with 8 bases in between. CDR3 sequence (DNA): TGCAGTGCTAGACAGGACAGGACCCAGTACTTC. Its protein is CSARQDRTQYF.

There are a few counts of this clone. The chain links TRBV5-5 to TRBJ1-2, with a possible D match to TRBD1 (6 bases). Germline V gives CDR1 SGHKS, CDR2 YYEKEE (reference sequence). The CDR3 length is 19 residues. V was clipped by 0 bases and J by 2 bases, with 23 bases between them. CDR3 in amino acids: CASSLAYGGSRGGNYGYTF. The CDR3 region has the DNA TGTGCCAGCAGCTTGGCTTATGGCGGTAGCAGGGGAGGGAACTATGGCTACACCTTC.

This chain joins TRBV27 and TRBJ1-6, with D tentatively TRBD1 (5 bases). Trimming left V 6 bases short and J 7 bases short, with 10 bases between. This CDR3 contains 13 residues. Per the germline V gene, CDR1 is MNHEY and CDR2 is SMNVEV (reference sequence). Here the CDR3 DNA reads TGTGCCAGCAGGAATTCAGGGAATTCACCCCTCCACTTT. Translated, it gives CASRNSGNSPLHF.

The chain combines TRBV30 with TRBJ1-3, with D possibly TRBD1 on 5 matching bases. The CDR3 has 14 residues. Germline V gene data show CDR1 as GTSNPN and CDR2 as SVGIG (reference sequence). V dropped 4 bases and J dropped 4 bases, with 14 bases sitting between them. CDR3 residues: CAWKMAGTGNTIYF. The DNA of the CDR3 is TGTGCCTGGAAAATGGCGGGGACCGGAAACACCATATATTTT. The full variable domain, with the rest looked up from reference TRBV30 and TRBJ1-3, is SQTIHQWPATLVQPVGSPLSLECTVEGTSNPNLYWYRQAAGRGLQLLFYSVGIGQISSEVPQNLSASRPQDRQFILSSKKLLLSDSGFYLCAWKMAGTGNTIYFGEGSWLTVV.

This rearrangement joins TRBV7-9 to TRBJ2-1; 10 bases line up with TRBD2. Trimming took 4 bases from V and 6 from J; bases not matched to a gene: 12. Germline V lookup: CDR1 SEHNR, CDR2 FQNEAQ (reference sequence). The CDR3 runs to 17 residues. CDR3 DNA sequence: TGTGCCAGCAGCTCACCCTCCTTAGCGGGGGGCCCCAATGAGCAGTTCTTC. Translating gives CASSSPSLAGGPNEQFF.

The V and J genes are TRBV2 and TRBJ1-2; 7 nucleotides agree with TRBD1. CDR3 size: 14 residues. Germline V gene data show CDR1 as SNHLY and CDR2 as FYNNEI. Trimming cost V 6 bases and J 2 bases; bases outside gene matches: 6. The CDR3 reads CASSRQGGNYGYTF. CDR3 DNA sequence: TGTGCCAGCAGCCGACAGGGAGGCAACTATGGCTACACCTTC.

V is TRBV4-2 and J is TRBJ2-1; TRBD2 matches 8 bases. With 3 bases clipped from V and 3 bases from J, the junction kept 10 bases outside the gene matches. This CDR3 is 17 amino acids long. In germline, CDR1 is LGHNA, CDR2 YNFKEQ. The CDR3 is CASSQAFSGAGYNEQFF. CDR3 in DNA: TGTGCCAGCAGCCAGGCCTTTAGCGGGGCCGGCTACAATGAGCAGTTCTTC.

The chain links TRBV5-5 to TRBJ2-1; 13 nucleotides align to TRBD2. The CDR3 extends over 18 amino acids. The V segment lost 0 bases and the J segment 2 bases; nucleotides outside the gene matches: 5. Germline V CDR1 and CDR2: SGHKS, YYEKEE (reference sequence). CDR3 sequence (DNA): TGTGCCAGCAGCTTGGCACTAGCGGGAGGGCGTCCCTACAATGAGCAGTTCTTC. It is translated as CASSLALAGGRPYNEQFF.

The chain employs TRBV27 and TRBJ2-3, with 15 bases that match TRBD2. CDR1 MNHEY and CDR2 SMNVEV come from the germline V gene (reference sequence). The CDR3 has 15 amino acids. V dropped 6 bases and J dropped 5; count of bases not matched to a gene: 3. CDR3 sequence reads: CASSGLAGGRDTQYF. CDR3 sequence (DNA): TGTGCCAGCAGCGGACTAGCGGGGGGGCGAGATACGCAGTATTTT.

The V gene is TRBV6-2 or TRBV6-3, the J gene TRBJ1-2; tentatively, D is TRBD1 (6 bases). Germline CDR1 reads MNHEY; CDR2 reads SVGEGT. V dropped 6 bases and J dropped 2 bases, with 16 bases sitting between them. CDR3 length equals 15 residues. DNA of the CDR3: TGTGCCAGCAGACCTGACGACAGGCGCAACTATGGCTACACCTTC. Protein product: CASRPDDRRNYGYTF.

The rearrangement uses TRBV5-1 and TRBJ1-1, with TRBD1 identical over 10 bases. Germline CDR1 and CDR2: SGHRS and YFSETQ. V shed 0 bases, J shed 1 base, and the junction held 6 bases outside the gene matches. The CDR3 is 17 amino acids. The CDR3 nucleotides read TGCGCCAGCAGCTTGGGGGCGACAGGGGGCGCGAACACTGAAGCTTTCTTT. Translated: CASSLGATGGANTEAFF.

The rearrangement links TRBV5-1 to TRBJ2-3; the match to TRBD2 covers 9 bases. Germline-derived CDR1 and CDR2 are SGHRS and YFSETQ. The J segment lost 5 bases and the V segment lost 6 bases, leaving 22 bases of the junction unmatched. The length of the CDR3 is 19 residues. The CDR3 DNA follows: TGCGCCAGCACCGGGGGAGGCCCAGGAGCGGGAGGCCCTCTAGATACGCAGTATTTT. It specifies CASTGGGPGAGGPLDTQYF.

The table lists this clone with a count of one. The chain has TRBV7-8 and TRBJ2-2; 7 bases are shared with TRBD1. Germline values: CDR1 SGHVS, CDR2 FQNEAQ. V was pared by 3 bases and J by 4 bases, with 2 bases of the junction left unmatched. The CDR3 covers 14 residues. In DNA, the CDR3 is TGTGCCAGCAGCTTGACAGGGTTCACCGGGGAGCTGTTTTTT. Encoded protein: CASSLTGFTGELFF.

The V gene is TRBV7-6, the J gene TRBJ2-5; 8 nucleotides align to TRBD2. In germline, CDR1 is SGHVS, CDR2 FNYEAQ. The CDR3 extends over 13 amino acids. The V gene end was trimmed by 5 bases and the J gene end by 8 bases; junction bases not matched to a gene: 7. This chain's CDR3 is CASSPREGGTQYF. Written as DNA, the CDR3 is TGTGCCAGCAGCCCTCGGGAGGGCGGAACCCAGTACTTC.

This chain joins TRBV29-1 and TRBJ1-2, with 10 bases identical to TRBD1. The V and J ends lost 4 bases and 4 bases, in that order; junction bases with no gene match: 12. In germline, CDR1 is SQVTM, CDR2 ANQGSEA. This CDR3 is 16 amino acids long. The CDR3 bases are TGCAGCGTTGGGGGGGGACAGGGGTACTCTAGCTATGGCTACACCTTC. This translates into CSVGGGQGYSSYGYTF.

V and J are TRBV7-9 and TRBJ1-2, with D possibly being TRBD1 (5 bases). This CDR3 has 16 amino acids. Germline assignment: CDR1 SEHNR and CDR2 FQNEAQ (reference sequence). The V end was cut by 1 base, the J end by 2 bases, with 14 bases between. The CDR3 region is CASSLDLPGLNYGYTF. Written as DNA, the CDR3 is TGTGCCAGCAGCTTAGACCTACCGGGACTGAACTATGGCTACACCTTC.

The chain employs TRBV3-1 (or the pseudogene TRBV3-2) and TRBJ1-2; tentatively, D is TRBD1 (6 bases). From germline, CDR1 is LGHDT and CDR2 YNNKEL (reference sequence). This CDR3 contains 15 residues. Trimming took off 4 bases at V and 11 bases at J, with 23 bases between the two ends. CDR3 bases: TGTGCCAGCAGCCCCAGTTGGGCAGGGGATTCGGGGTACACCTTC. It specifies CASSPSWAGDSGYTF.

CDR3 amino acids: CASSFQGSDEQFF. CDR3 sequence (DNA): TGTGCCAGCAGTTTTCAGGGAAGCGATGAGCAGTTCTTC. The V call is TRBV12-3 or TRBV12-4, the J call TRBJ2-1; possibly TRBD1 for D (5 bases). This CDR3 region has 13 residues. V was pared by 3 bases and J by 8 bases, with 11 bases between.